This T cell receptor beta chain is drawn from a study of blood T cell repertoires in COVID-19. Cohorts were determined from participant-reported clinical history. Symptom resolution, clearance, or two negative PCRs marked the recovered donors of Cohort 3. Germline CDR1 is SEHNR and CDR2 is FQNEAQ (reference sequence). V dropped 4 bases and J dropped 3 bases, with 18 bases sitting between them. The CDR3 contains 16 residues. Clones were read by immunoSEQ multiplex PCR, and TCRdb kept only the in-frame ones, dropping some. The data show around 300,000 clones, with about 90% seen just once and approximately 5% held by the top ten.

The V gene is TRBV7-9, the J gene TRBJ1-2; D not certain. Sequenced sample: PBMCs or T cells enriched from blood (not recorded which). The receptor was derived from a woman aged 25 to 39 who had recovered from COVID-19. CDR3 sequence (DNA): TGTGCCAGCAGCTCTACGGAGGTCGTTTTTGACTATGGCTACACCTTC. Protein sequence: CASSSTEVVFDYGYTF.